The 21 T cell receptor beta chains in this list originate from one sample, sequenced in a study of Graves' ophthalmopathy and Graves' hyperthyroidism. TCR beta CDR3 regions were amplified from RNA transcripts. An initial RT-PCR round employing HTBI primers preceded a second-round multiplex PCR. TCRdb analysed the multiplex PCR reads with MiXCR anew, one entry per CDR3 protein. The sample has 24,000 or so distinct CDR3 sequences; 48% are singletons. Sequenced material: peripheral blood. The receptors shown here come from an adult woman with stable Graves' hyperthyroidism.

This clonotype was found many times. This chain joins TRBV6-1 and TRBJ1-4; no definite D call. This CDR3 comprises 13 residues. CDR1 is MNHNS, CDR2 SASEGT, per germline. V was pared by 2 bases and J by 10 bases, with 11 bases between. The CDR3: CASSESMLVKLFF. CDR3 bases: TGTGCCAGCAGTGAATCAATGTTAGTAAAACTGTTTTTT.

By share, this clonotype counts as medium-sized. This chain connects TRBV29-1 to TRBJ1-6; weak D call: TRBD1 (5 bases). This CDR3 has 15 residues. V was clipped by 3 bases and J by 8 bases, with 17 bases between them. The germline V gene has CDR1 SQVTM and CDR2 ANQGSEA. As DNA, the CDR3 is TGCAGCGTTGACAGGCCCAAGGGGCCTCATTCACCCCTCCACTTT. Its protein is CSVDRPKGPHSPLHF.

The chain uses TRBV29-1 and TRBJ1-4; 10 bases align to TRBD1. In germline, CDR1 is SQVTM, CDR2 ANQGSEA. V lost 6 bases to trimming and J lost 8 bases; unmatched junction nucleotides: 3. The CDR3 totals 12 residues. The CDR3 DNA reads as TGCAGCGTGGGGACAGGGGCCGAAAAACTGTTTTTT. Translated, it gives CSVGTGAEKLFF.

By share, this clonotype counts as medium-sized (0.01 to 0.1%). J is TRBJ2-7 and V is TRBV5-1, with a tentative D call TRBD2 (5 bases). The CDR3 consists of 13 residues. Trimming removed 4 bases at V and 1 base at J, with 9 bases between. CDR1 is SGHRS and CDR2 is YFSETQ in the germline V gene. The CDR3 DNA reads as TGCGCCAGCAGCCCGGAGGCTTCCTACGAGCAGTACTTC. Translating it yields CASSPEASYEQYF.

This clonotype has a single count. The junction departs from the called germline gene at one end, perhaps through a read error. The rearrangement uses TRBV7-9 and TRBJ1-2; 9 bases align to TRBD1. The length of the CDR3 is 13 residues. Germline V gives CDR1 SEHNR, CDR2 FQNEAQ (reference sequence). The CDR3 spells CPSSLGTGYGYTF. CDR3 DNA sequence: TGTCCCAGCAGCTTAGGGACAGGGTATGGCTACACCTTC.

This clonotype has a single count. Given the absence of the conserved phenylalanine or tryptophan at the CDR3 end, a read error is likely. The chain uses TRBV4-3 and TRBJ2-1; maybe TRBD2 (6 bases). The germline gives CDR1 LGHNA, CDR2 YSLEER. The CDR3 has 13 residues. V gave up 3 bases and J gave up 10 bases, with 13 bases separating them. CDR3 DNA: TGCGCCAGCAGCCACAAGGCGGGATTGGAGCAGTTCTCC. Translated, it gives CASSHKAGLEQFS.

This clonotype was counted many times. The rearrangement links TRBV28 to TRBJ1-2; D not certain. Germline loops: CDR1 MDHEN, CDR2 SYDVKM. The V end was cut by 2 bases, the J end by 3 bases, with 4 bases between. The CDR3 length is 12 residues. The CDR3 here is CASSLVYYGYTF. The CDR3 DNA follows: TGTGCCAGCAGTTTAGTCTACTATGGCTACACCTTC.

This chain connects TRBV20-1 to TRBJ1-5; no firm D call. The CDR3 contains 14 residues. The V and J ends lost 3 bases and 5 bases respectively, with 14 bases between them. Germline V gene sequence: CDR1 DFQATT, CDR2 SNEGSKA (reference sequence). CDR3 bases: TGCAGTGCTAGCCCTGACCCGGGAGATCAGCCCCAGCATTTT. Encoded protein: CSASPDPGDQPQHF.

The chain carries TRBV7-7 and TRBJ2-7; 10 bases are shared with TRBD2. Germline assignment: CDR1 SSHAT and CDR2 FNYEAQ (reference sequence). The CDR3 totals 16 residues. CDR3 sequence (DNA): TGTGCTAGACTAGACCGTCGAACTAGCGGGGTTTACGAGCAGTACTTC. Translated: CARLDRRTSGVYEQYF.

The chain links TRBV7-8 to TRBJ2-7; TRBD2 matches 11 bases. Germline V gene lookup returns CDR1 SGHVS and CDR2 FQNEAQ. The V and J ends lost 5 bases and 3 bases, in that order; junction bases with no gene match: 6. The CDR3 runs to 15 residues. CDR3 region: CASSPGTSGDYEQYF. CDR3 nucleotide sequence: TGTGCCAGCAGCCCCGGGACTAGCGGTGACTACGAGCAGTACTTC.

The J gene is TRBJ2-5, the V gene TRBV13, with 10 nucleotides matching TRBD2. The length of the CDR3 is 16 residues. J lost 3 bases, V lost 1 base, and 5 bases had no gene match. Germline CDR1 and CDR2: PRHDT and FYEKMQ (reference sequence). The CDR3 region has the DNA TGTGCCAGCAGCTTAGCTAGCGGGAGCGTCGAAGAGACCCAGTACTTC. Its protein product is CASSLASGSVEETQYF.

Judged by abundance, this clonotype is medium-sized. The genes are TRBV7-8 and TRBJ2-2; tentative D call: TRBD1 (6 bases). Trimming removed 1 base at V and 6 bases at J, with 9 bases between. The germline gives CDR1 SGHVS, CDR2 FQNEAQ. The CDR3 is made up of 14 amino acids. The CDR3 DNA follows: TGTGCCAGCAGCTTAGGTCAGGGGCCCGGGGAGCTGTTTTTT. It yields the protein CASSLGQGPGELFF.

This clonotype showed up many times. One base away lies a much larger clone, so this may be a sequencing read error. The chain has TRBV13 and TRBJ2-2; 10 bases line up with TRBD2. Germline CDR1 reads PRHDT; CDR2 reads FYEKMQ (reference sequence). The CDR3 length is 18 residues. The CDR3 spells CASSSRGLAGVRTGEPFF. The CDR3, as DNA: TGTGCCAGCAGCTCCCGGGGTCTAGCGGGAGTGAGGACCGGGGAGCCGTTTTTT.

This rearrangement joins TRBV5-1 to TRBJ2-7, with D unclear. The CDR3 loop spans 14 amino acids. V shed 2 bases and J shed 0 bases, with 9 bases lying between them. Germline values: CDR1 SGHRS, CDR2 YFSETQ. DNA for the CDR3: TGCGCCAGCAGCTTTCTGGGCAGCTCCTACGAGCAGTACTTC. Amino acid sequence: CASSFLGSSYEQYF.

This clonotype was picked up many times. This chain connects TRBV19 to TRBJ2-2; D ambiguous. V was clipped by 5 bases and J by 3 bases, with 13 bases between them. The CDR3 has 15 amino acids. The germline CDR1 and CDR2 sequences are LNHDA and SQIVND (reference sequence). CDR3 residues: CASSFSAGHTGELFF. The CDR3 DNA reads as TGTGCCAGTAGTTTTTCGGCAGGCCACACCGGGGAGCTGTTTTTT. Full variable domain (missing parts from reference TRBV19 and TRBJ2-2): DGGITQSPKYLFRKEGQNVTLSCEQNLNHDAMYWYRQDPGQGLRLIYYSQIVNDFQKGDIAEGYSVSREKKESFPLTVTSAQKNPTAFYLCASSFSAGHTGELFFGEGSRLTVL.

By sample share, this clonotype is medium-sized (0.01 to 0.1%). The gene calls are TRBV20-1 and TRBJ1-6; 9 bases are shared with TRBD1. V gave up 2 bases and J gave up 5 bases; unmatched junction bases: 13. This CDR3 comprises 18 residues. The V gene's germline CDR1 is DFQATT and CDR2 SNEGSKA (reference sequence). CDR3 protein: CSARRGQGGGFNNSPLHF. The CDR3 region has the DNA TGCAGTGCTAGACGGGGACAGGGAGGGGGATTTAATAATTCACCCCTCCACTTT.

The chain recombines TRBV25-1 with TRBJ1-1, with a weak D call TRBD1 (5 bases). Trimming left V 4 bases short and J 6 bases short, with 12 bases between. The germline gives CDR1 MGHDK, CDR2 SYGVNS. CDR3 size: 13 residues. In DNA form, the CDR3 reads TGTGCCAGCAGTGGAGGGACCTCTCCTGAAGCTTTCTTT. It specifies CASSGGTSPEAFF. Full variable domain (remainder filled in from reference TRBV25-1 and TRBJ1-1): EADIYQTPRYLVIGTGKKITLECSQTMGHDKMYWYQQDPGMELHLIHYSYGVNSTEKGDLSSESTVSRIRTEHFPLTLESARPSHTSQYLCASSGGTSPEAFFGQGTRLTVV.

This chain uses TRBV7-8 with TRBJ2-5; 8 bases are shared with TRBD2. The junction had 13 bases not matched to a gene; V was cut back by 5 bases and J by 2 bases. CDR1 and CDR2 (germline): SGHVS, FQNEAQ. The CDR3 consists of 17 residues. CDR3 nucleotides: TGTGCCAGCAGCCTAAGGGGGGCTAGCGGGTTACAAGAGACCCAGTACTTC. Translated, it gives CASSLRGASGLQETQYF.

Comments on this clonotype: Its ends do not fully match the called genes, so a read error is possible. The chain combines TRBV2 with TRBJ2-5; TRBD2 matches 7 bases. This CDR3 region has 14 residues. Germline V gene data show CDR1 as SNHLY and CDR2 as FYNNEI. DNA of the CDR3: TGTGCCAGTAGTGGTGGCGGGAGAGGCGAGACCCAGTACTTC. The encoded protein is CASSGGGRGETQYF. The complete variable domain, with remaining parts taken from reference TRBV2 and TRBJ2-5, reads EPEVTQTPSHQVTQMGQEVILRCVPISNHLYFYWYRQILGQKVEFLVSFYNNEISEKSEIFDDQFSVERPDGSNFTLKIRSTKLEDSAMYFCASSGGGRGETQYFGPGTRLLVL.

By sample fraction, this clonotype is medium-sized. The V and J genes are TRBV7-9 and TRBJ2-7; D possibly uses TRBD1 or TRBD2 (6 bases each). Germline CDR1 reads SEHNR; CDR2 reads FQNEAQ (reference sequence). The CDR3 runs 15 residues. Trimming removed 2 bases at V and 0 bases at J, with 11 bases between. CDR3 protein: CASSLWGAGSYEQYF. In DNA, the CDR3 is TGTGCCAGCAGCTTATGGGGGGCCGGCTCCTACGAGCAGTACTTC.

Comments on this clonotype: The final CDR3 position lacks the conserved phenylalanine or tryptophan, pointing to a likely read error. The limits of the CDR3 on the DNA are not certain, so only TCRdb's listed CDR3 is given. The chain joins TRBV15 to TRBJ2-1; TRBD1 is taken as the D call from the table, unchecked against the DNA. Germline V gene lookup returns CDR1 LNHNV and CDR2 YYDKDF (reference sequence). The CDR3 comprises 12 residues, both ends counted. The CDR3: CATSRDAGGSRA.